This TCR beta chain was identified in a study of blood T cell repertoires in COVID-19. As for the study in general: Specimens from acute and convalescent COVID-19 originated in the United States, Italy and Spain. Nucleic acid was either cDNA or gDNA, and it came from T cells, B-cell-depleted T cells, or PBMCs.

In the original analysis: Reference gene primers were amplified, and this amplification served to estimate nucleated cell counts. Sequencing used immunoSEQ multiplex PCR; TCRdb keeps in-frame clones, though not all of them. That table supplies the V and J calls and clone size; D and trimming were determined from the DNA. This sample has 35,000 to 45,000 clones, with 88% found just once. The V gene end was trimmed by 5 bases and the J gene end by 4 bases; junction bases not matched to a gene: 15. The CDR3 contains 17 residues. Germline V gives CDR1 SEHNR, CDR2 FQNEAQ (reference sequence). The clonotype originates from a human donor in a cohort sampled during active COVID-19. The material sequenced was peripheral blood. The rearrangement joins TRBV7-9 to TRBJ1-1, with 8 bases identical to TRBD1. CDR3 region: CASSPLGQGVTVTEAFF. The CDR3 coding sequence is TGTGCCAGCAGCCCGCTTGGACAGGGAGTCACCGTCACTGAAGCTTTCTTT.